The 10 T cell receptor beta chains reported below all come from one sample, sequenced in a study of blood T cells in healthy people across ages. Using a J-beta primer mix together with a sample-barcoded 5' primer, a second PCR was run for roughly 6 to 12 cycles. TCRdb called the 5' RACE reads again in MiXCR, with one record for every CDR3 protein. Of around 1.7 million distinct CDR3 sequences listed, 25% to 30% are singletons. Sequencing was performed on blood. These TCRs come from a woman in her thirties in good health.

This clonotype has a handful of counts. The genes are TRBV5-1 and TRBJ1-1; 9 bases match TRBD1. The CDR3 consists of 15 residues. Germline CDR1 SGHRS, CDR2 YFSETQ. V was clipped by 4 bases and J by 6 bases; unmatched bases: 10. In DNA, the CDR3 is TGCGCCAGCAGCACTCCCCTGGGGACAGGGTCTGAAGCTTTCTTT. Its translation is CASSTPLGTGSEAFF.

A few counts support this clonotype. This chain joins TRBV11-2 and TRBJ2-1; weak D call: TRBD2 (5 bases). Germline V CDR1 and CDR2: SGHAT, FQNNGV. This CDR3 spans 15 amino acids. Trimming took 5 bases from V and 2 from J, leaving 13 bases between them. CDR3 amino acids: CASSPGLATYNEQFF. The CDR3 region has the DNA TGTGCCAGCAGCCCAGGACTTGCGACCTACAATGAGCAGTTCTTC.

In regard to this clonotype: At one of its ends the junction is not consistent with the germline gene, which may arise from a read error. The V gene is TRBV20-1, the J gene TRBJ2-3; possibly TRBD2 for D (6 bases). The CDR3 totals 15 residues. Germline V gene lookup returns CDR1 DFQATT and CDR2 SNEGSKA (reference sequence). CDR3 DNA sequence: TGCAGTGCTAGATCGCTTGCGGGGCGCACGGATACGCAGTATTTT. Its protein product is CSARSLAGRTDTQYF.

This clonotype has more than one count but fewer than ten. The V and J genes are TRBV20-1 and TRBJ1-6; D perhaps matches TRBD1 (6 bases). Trimming cost V 8 bases and J 5 bases, with 16 bases left between them. This CDR3 spans 14 amino acids. Germline loops: CDR1 DFQATT, CDR2 SNEGSKA (reference sequence). The CDR3 DNA sequence: TGCAGTTCAGGGGTGGGGCCAAATAATTCACCCCTCCACTTT. Translated, it gives CSSGVGPNNSPLHF.

This chain joins TRBV11-2 and TRBJ2-3, with 7 bases matching TRBD1. The junction had 11 bases not matched to a gene; V was cut back by 4 bases and J by 4 bases. Germline loops: CDR1 SGHAT, CDR2 FQNNGV. This CDR3 region has 16 residues. In DNA, the CDR3 is TGTGCCAGCAGCTCTCCAACAGGGGTGGATGCAGATACGCAGTATTTT. The encoded protein is CASSSPTGVDADTQYF.

On this clonotype: Mismatch with germline at one junction end may stem from a read error. The chain employs TRBV6-5 and TRBJ2-7; TRBD2 is a possible D gene (5 bases). Germline V gives CDR1 MNHEY, CDR2 SVGAGI. This CDR3 comprises 15 residues. In DNA form, the CDR3 reads TGTGCCAGCAGTTACGTCGGGGTTGCCTCCTACGAGCGGTACTTC. Translating it yields CASSYVGVASYERYF.

The chain carries TRBV5-1 and TRBJ1-2; the D is unclear. The CDR3 covers 13 residues. V was cut by 0 bases and J by 6 bases, with 9 bases left in between. Germline loops: CDR1 SGHRS, CDR2 YFSETQ. The CDR3 DNA is TGCGCCAGCAGCTTGGCAGCTCCCCATGGCTACACCTTC. Protein sequence: CASSLAAPHGYTF.

The gene calls are TRBV30 and TRBJ2-7, with 7 bases matching TRBD1. This CDR3 has 13 residues. The junction had 11 bases not matched to a gene; V was cut back by 3 bases and J by 9 bases. The germline V gene has CDR1 GTSNPN and CDR2 SVGIG (reference sequence). Here the CDR3 reads CAWSRGQASVQYF. In DNA form, the CDR3 reads TGTGCCTGGAGCCGCGGACAGGCCTCTGTGCAGTACTTC.

This rearrangement joins TRBV12-3 or TRBV12-4 to TRBJ1-2; possible D gene TRBD1, 5 bases. V lost 8 bases and J 7 bases, leaving 20 bases between the germline ends. This CDR3 comprises 14 residues. The CDR3 bases are TGTGCCAGCCAACCCGGGACGGCCTCACGTGGCTACACCTTC. This codes for CASQPGTASRGYTF.

V usage is TRBV19 and J usage is TRBJ1-5; 7 bases line up with TRBD1. The J segment lost 1 base and the V segment lost 1 base, leaving 7 bases of the junction unmatched. Germline V gene sequence: CDR1 LNHDA, CDR2 SQIVND (reference sequence). The CDR3 is 17 residues long. CDR3 nucleotide sequence: TGTGCCAGTAGTATAGCGGTCGGCAGGGGGAGCAATCAGCCCCAGCATTTT. Translated, it gives CASSIAVGRGSNQPQHF.